The 24 T cell receptor beta chains given below trace back to one sample, sequenced in a study of T cell clonotyping in hematopoietic cell transplantation. Some clones are missing from TCRdb's copy, which holds only in-frame ones; the method was immunoSEQ multiplex PCR. The sample includes about 12,000 clones, roughly 90% of them seen just once. Source material: peripheral blood mononuclear cells. Receptors originate from a man aged 25-40 years in good health. Some clones in this sample may be carry-over from other donors' samples.

The table lists this clone with a count of one. V is TRBV7-8 and J is TRBJ2-1; 10 nucleotides align to TRBD2. After removal of 7 bases from V and 5 bases from J, the junction contained 5 bases not matched to a gene. Germline CDR1 and CDR2: SGHVS and FQNEAQ. The CDR3 extends over 14 amino acids. The CDR3 is CASTRLAGHNEQFF. In DNA form, the CDR3 reads TGTGCCAGCACACGACTAGCGGGCCACAATGAGCAGTTCTTC.

This clone was seen only once. The chain recombines TRBV4-2 with TRBJ2-1; D not certain. The germline V gene encodes CDR1 LGHNA and CDR2 YNFKEQ. This CDR3 has 14 residues. The V end was cut by 1 base, the J end by 6 bases, with 10 bases between. The CDR3 here is CASSQVSLLNEQFF. CDR3 DNA sequence: TGTGCCAGCAGCCAAGTTTCCCTGCTCAATGAGCAGTTCTTC.

The chain joins TRBV14 to TRBJ1-2; TRBD1 matches 12 bases. The V and J ends lost 8 bases and 8 bases, in that order; junction bases with no gene match: 9. CDR1 is SGHDN, CDR2 FVKESK, per germline. This CDR3 region has 14 residues. The CDR3 region has the DNA TGTGCCAGCGAACCGGGACAGGGGGCGTGGGGCTACACCTTC. Residues: CASEPGQGAWGYTF.

The gene calls are TRBV5-1 and TRBJ2-7; no definite D call. This CDR3 has 14 residues. V gave up 6 bases and J gave up 1 base, with 14 bases separating them. The germline CDR1 and CDR2 sequences are SGHRS and YFSETQ. Written as DNA, the CDR3 is TGCGCCAGCAAGAAAGCAGGAACGTCCTACGAGCAGTACTTC. Its translation is CASKKAGTSYEQYF.

This clone is termed medium-sized. The chain is built from TRBV11-2 and TRBJ1-1; no clear D. V lost 5 bases to trimming and J lost 4 bases, with 14 bases between them. This CDR3 is 14 amino acids long. Per germline, CDR1 SGHAT and CDR2 FQNNGV. The CDR3 sequence is CASSLADESTEAFF. CDR3 nucleotides: TGTGCCAGCAGCCTGGCCGATGAGAGCACTGAAGCTTTCTTT.

The chain is built from TRBV10-3 and TRBJ1-2, with 8 bases matching TRBD1. Germline CDR1 is ENHRY and CDR2 is SYGVKD. The J segment lost 7 bases and the V segment lost 1 base, leaving 20 bases of the junction unmatched. The CDR3 extends over 19 amino acids. The CDR3 protein is CAISEFQGATARGWGGYTF. CDR3 DNA sequence: TGTGCCATCAGTGAGTTTCAGGGGGCGACTGCCCGAGGTTGGGGTGGCTACACCTTC.

The chain couples TRBV9 to TRBJ2-2; a possible D gene is TRBD2 (6 bases). Per the germline V gene, CDR1 is SGDLS and CDR2 is YYNGEE. The CDR3 contains 15 residues. Between the trimmed V and J ends, which lost 2 bases and 6 bases, there was a span of 14 bases. For the CDR3, the DNA is TGTGCCAGCAGCGTGGACTACGGGAGATCCGGGGAGCTGTTTTTT. It codes for CASSVDYGRSGELFF.

The CDR3 loop is CASHRGPSYGYTF. The CDR3 coding sequence is TGTGCCAGTCACCGTGGGCCCTCCTATGGCTACACCTTC. The chain links TRBV19 to TRBJ1-2; D unresolved. This CDR3 is 13 amino acids long. V shed 8 bases and J shed 4 bases, with 14 bases lying between them. Germline V gene sequence: CDR1 LNHDA, CDR2 SQIVND (reference sequence).

This chain links TRBV11-3 with TRBJ1-2; D not resolved. V was clipped by 3 bases and J by 7 bases, with 9 bases between them. This CDR3 spans 12 amino acids. Germline CDR1 is SGHNT and CDR2 is YENEEA. CDR3 nucleotides: TGTGCCAGCAGCTTGGACGGATTTGGCTACACCTTC. Translated, it gives CASSLDGFGYTF.

This chain joins TRBV30 and TRBJ1-2; the D gene is possibly TRBD1 (5 bases). This CDR3 has 14 residues. Germline CDR1 and CDR2: GTSNPN and SVGIG (reference sequence). V lost 2 bases to trimming and J lost 5 bases, with 15 bases between them. CDR3 protein: CAWSRQGLGYGYTF. The CDR3 DNA reads as TGTGCCTGGAGTAGGCAGGGATTAGGGTATGGCTACACCTTC.

The chain employs TRBV25-1 and TRBJ1-4, with 7 bases identical to TRBD1. Germline loops: CDR1 MGHDK, CDR2 SYGVNS. V dropped 3 bases and J dropped 1; count of bases not matched to a gene: 8. This CDR3 comprises 17 residues. For the CDR3, the DNA is TGTGCCAGCAGTGACTTCCAGGGGGTTCTAACTAATGAAAAACTGTTTTTT. Translation gives CASSDFQGVLTNEKLFF.

V usage is TRBV27 and J usage is TRBJ2-5; tentative D call: TRBD1 (6 bases). Trimming removed 2 bases at V and 7 bases at J, with 11 bases between. Germline V gene lookup returns CDR1 MNHEY and CDR2 SMNVEV (reference sequence). The length of the CDR3 is 13 residues. The DNA for the CDR3 is TGTGCCAGCAGTTTACAGGGGATCGGGACCCAGTACTTC. It encodes CASSLQGIGTQYF.

The chain combines TRBV7-6 with TRBJ2-3; 12 bases line up with TRBD2. Losses at the gene ends were 7 bases for V and 4 bases for J; bases not matched to a gene: 6. This CDR3 has 15 residues. Looked up from germline, CDR1 is SGHVS and CDR2 is FNYEAQ. The CDR3 is CASTLGLAGPDTQYF. The CDR3 bases are TGTGCCAGCACCCTAGGACTAGCGGGGCCAGATACGCAGTATTTT.

The chain carries TRBV27 and TRBJ2-1; D ambiguous. Germline CDR1 and CDR2: MNHEY and SMNVEV (reference sequence). CDR3 length: 13 residues. V was pared by 6 bases and J by 3 bases, with 9 bases between. CDR3 in amino acids: CASRETNYNEQFF. DNA for the CDR3: TGTGCCAGCAGGGAAACTAACTACAATGAGCAGTTCTTC.

As to this clone: One junction end does not reproduce the germline sequence, and a read error may be involved. The rearrangement joins TRBV30 to TRBJ1-1; D ambiguous. Germline-derived CDR1 and CDR2 are GTSNPN and SVGIG (reference sequence). The CDR3 has 11 amino acids. The CDR3 loop is CAWYLNTEAFF. CDR3 in DNA: TGTGCCTGGTACCTGAACACTGAAGCCTTCTTT.

This clone is a singleton in its sample. The chain links TRBV27 to TRBJ2-3; D unresolved. V was trimmed by 11 bases and J by 5 bases, leaving 14 bases between them. CDR1 is MNHEY and CDR2 is SMNVEV in the germline V gene (reference sequence). This CDR3 has 12 residues. CDR3 nucleotide sequence: TGTGCCGCGAGCCGTTTCGGAGATACGCAGTATTTT. Amino acids: CAASRFGDTQYF.

The chain combines TRBV4-1 with TRBJ2-7, with unresolved D. V was clipped by 2 bases and J by 0 bases, with 5 bases between them. The CDR3 is made up of 13 amino acids. Germline V gene sequence: CDR1 MGHRA, CDR2 YSYEKL. The CDR3 reads CASSQPSSYEQYF. CDR3 nucleotides: TGCGCCAGCAGCCAACCAAGCTCCTACGAGCAGTACTTC.

CDR3 region: CASSWGQGTGEKLFF. DNA of the CDR3: TGTGCCAGCAGCTGGGGACAGGGGACGGGTGAAAAACTGTTTTTT. The chain is built from TRBV13 and TRBJ1-4; 10 bases align to TRBD1. Germline lookup yields CDR1 PRHDT and CDR2 FYEKMQ (reference sequence). V dropped 4 bases and J dropped 7; count of bases not matched to a gene: 6. The CDR3 runs 15 residues. Full variable domain (outside the CDR3, taken from reference TRBV13 and TRBJ1-4): AAGVIQSPRHLIKEKRETATLKCYPIPRHDTVYWYQQGPGQDPQFLISFYEKMQSDKGSIPDRFSAQQFSDYHSELNMSSLELGDSALYFCASSWGQGTGEKLFFGSGTQLSVL.

The gene calls are TRBV11-3 and TRBJ2-7; 9 bases agree with TRBD2. CDR1 is SGHNT and CDR2 is YENEEA in the germline V gene. Trimming cost V 3 bases and J 1 base; bases outside gene matches: 4. The CDR3 length is 15 residues. This chain's CDR3 is CASSFGTSLSYEQYF. The CDR3 coding sequence is TGTGCCAGCAGCTTTGGGACTAGCCTTTCCTACGAGCAGTACTTC.

This sequence joins TRBV27 and TRBJ1-5; maybe TRBD1 (5 bases). The CDR3 length is 14 residues. V was shortened by 3 bases and J by 7 bases, with 13 bases between the two germline ends. In germline, CDR1 is MNHEY, CDR2 SMNVEV (reference sequence). The CDR3, as DNA: TGTGCCAGCAGTTTTAGAGGGGCAAACCAGCCCCAGCATTTT. This gives the protein CASSFRGANQPQHF.

This clone was seen once. V and J are TRBV9 and TRBJ2-7; TRBD2 matches at 7 bases. Germline-derived CDR1 and CDR2 are SGDLS and YYNGEE. There are 16 residues in the CDR3. The junction had 12 bases not matched to a gene; V was cut back by 3 bases and J by 3 bases. CDR3 sequence (DNA): TGTGCCAGCAGCGGAGCCCCGGGGGGAAAGCACTACGAGCAGTACTTC. Translated, it gives CASSGAPGGKHYEQYF.

V usage is TRBV5-1 and J usage is TRBJ1-1; the D is unclear. This CDR3 is 13 amino acids long. The germline V gene encodes CDR1 SGHRS and CDR2 YFSETQ. Trimming cost V 0 bases and J 0 bases, with 3 bases left between them. The CDR3 coding sequence is TGCGCCAGCAGCTTGGGTGTGAACACTGAAGCTTTCTTT. Translated: CASSLGVNTEAFF.

V and J are TRBV10-3 and TRBJ2-5; D is uncertain. From germline, CDR1 is ENHRY and CDR2 SYGVKD. Trimming removed 5 bases at V and 5 bases at J, with 12 bases between. The CDR3 loop spans 13 amino acids. The CDR3 DNA reads TGTGCCATCAGTCCACCGAACGGGGAGACCCAGTACTTC. Translated: CAISPPNGETQYF.

The chain combines TRBV6-5 with TRBJ1-3; no definite D call. This CDR3 has 15 residues. From germline, CDR1 is MNHEY and CDR2 SVGAGI. V gave up 0 bases and J gave up 0 bases, with 6 bases separating them. CDR3 nucleotides: TGTGCCAGCAGTTACTCATCCCACTCTGGAAACACCATATATTTT. This sequence encodes CASSYSSHSGNTIYF.